Sequencing of this T cell receptor beta chain was carried out in a study of T cell repertoires in cytomegalovirus infection. Across the whole study: Based on public TCR beta signatures, there were indications of CMV infection and of a matching HLA type. Regarding the study as a whole: Ex vivo, HLA-C-restricted CMV-specific TCR beta clonotypes prevailed over the rest of the response. Identification of carriers of CMV plus the relevant HLA was performed using cumulative public TCR beta family frequency.

Germline V gene sequence: CDR1 SNHLY, CDR2 FYNNEI. CDR3 size: 15 residues. The V gene lost 4 bases and the J gene lost 4 bases, with 13 bases spanning the gap. Remarks on this clonotype: Its antigen is currently unknown.

MiXCR, run by TCRdb on the reads, gives a single entry per CDR3 protein. Counted here are about 740,000 distinct CDR3 sequences, roughly a third occurring once; the ten biggest clones make up 2.5% to 3%. Material for sequencing was PBMCs. The chain is built from TRBV2 and TRBJ2-2, with D maybe TRBD2 (5 bases). This TCR was sampled from a human donor in good health (CMV status not recorded). Some clones in this sample may be carry-over from other donors' samples. CDR3 region: CASSGGAGGTGELFF. As DNA, the CDR3 is TGTGCCAGCAGTGGCGGAGCTGGAGGCACCGGGGAGCTGTTTTTT.